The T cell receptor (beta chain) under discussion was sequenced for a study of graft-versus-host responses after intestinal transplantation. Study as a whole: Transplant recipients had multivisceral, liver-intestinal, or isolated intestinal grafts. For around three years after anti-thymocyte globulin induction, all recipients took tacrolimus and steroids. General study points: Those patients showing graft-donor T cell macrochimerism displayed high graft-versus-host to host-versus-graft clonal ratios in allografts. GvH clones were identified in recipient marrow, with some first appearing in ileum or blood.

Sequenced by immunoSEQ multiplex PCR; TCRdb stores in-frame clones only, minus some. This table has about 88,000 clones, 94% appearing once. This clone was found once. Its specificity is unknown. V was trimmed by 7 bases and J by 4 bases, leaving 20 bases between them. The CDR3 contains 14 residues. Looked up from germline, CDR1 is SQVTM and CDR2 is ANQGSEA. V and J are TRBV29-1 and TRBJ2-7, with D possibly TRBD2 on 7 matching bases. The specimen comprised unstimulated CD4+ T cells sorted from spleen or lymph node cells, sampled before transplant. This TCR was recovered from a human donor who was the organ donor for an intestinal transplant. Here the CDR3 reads CSAGIGGAPYEQYF. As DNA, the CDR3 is TGCAGCGCCGGGATAGGGGGGGCACCATACGAGCAGTACTTC.